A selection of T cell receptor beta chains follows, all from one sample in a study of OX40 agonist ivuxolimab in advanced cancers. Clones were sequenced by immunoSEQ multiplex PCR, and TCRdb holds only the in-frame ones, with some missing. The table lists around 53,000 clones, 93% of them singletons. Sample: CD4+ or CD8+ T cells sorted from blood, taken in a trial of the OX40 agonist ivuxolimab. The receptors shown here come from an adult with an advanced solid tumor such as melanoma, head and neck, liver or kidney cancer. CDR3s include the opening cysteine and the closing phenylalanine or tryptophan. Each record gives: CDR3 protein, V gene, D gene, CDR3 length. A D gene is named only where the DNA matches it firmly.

cdr3_aa: CASSQERDWGFDEQFF; v_call: TRBV4-3; d_call: .; cdr3_length: 16
cdr3_aa: CASRFQKQAPRGSQYF; v_call: TRBV27; d_call: .; cdr3_length: 16
cdr3_aa: CASTWETGGRQPQHF; v_call: TRBV19; d_call: TRBD1; cdr3_length: 15
cdr3_aa: CASSPRGSSGSYEQYF; v_call: TRBV9; d_call: TRBD2; cdr3_length: 16
cdr3_aa: CASSQGIAGGPVYEQYF; v_call: TRBV4-3; d_call: TRBD2; cdr3_length: 17
cdr3_aa: CASSFLGETGELFF; v_call: TRBV27; d_call: .; cdr3_length: 14
cdr3_aa: CASSRSQLLGSPSTDTQYF; v_call: TRBV10-2; d_call: .; cdr3_length: 19
cdr3_aa: CASSFSSGAGEQYF; v_call: TRBV5-6; d_call: .; cdr3_length: 14
cdr3_aa: CASSLGVESMNTEAFF; v_call: TRBV13; d_call: .; cdr3_length: 16
cdr3_aa: CASSNDGTGGVSPLHF; v_call: TRBV5-6; d_call: TRBD1; cdr3_length: 16
cdr3_aa: CASSLSGGSYEQYF; v_call: TRBV28; d_call: TRBD1; cdr3_length: 14
cdr3_aa: CASSITRGAGQPQHF; v_call: TRBV5-6; d_call: .; cdr3_length: 15
cdr3_aa: CASSQEPGTGFAYEQYF; v_call: TRBV4-2; d_call: TRBD1; cdr3_length: 17
cdr3_aa: CASSYGVYRDAEAFF; v_call: TRBV6-6; d_call: .; cdr3_length: 15
cdr3_aa: CASSLSTPMNTEAFF; v_call: TRBV27; d_call: .; cdr3_length: 15
cdr3_aa: CASSERLAGANEQFF; v_call: TRBV9; d_call: TRBD2; cdr3_length: 15
cdr3_aa: CASSSPAGAYGYTF; v_call: TRBV5-1; d_call: .; cdr3_length: 14
cdr3_aa: CASSLVPGSRGTEAFF; v_call: TRBV5-1; d_call: .; cdr3_length: 16
cdr3_aa: CAVRWGGDTDTQYF; v_call: TRBV6-6; d_call: TRBD2; cdr3_length: 14
cdr3_aa: CASSGFSGAEAFF; v_call: TRBV9; d_call: .; cdr3_length: 13
cdr3_aa: CASSRLVGGSYEQYF; v_call: TRBV4-1; d_call: .; cdr3_length: 15
cdr3_aa: CASSPSEGSEFF; v_call: TRBV10-2; d_call: .; cdr3_length: 12
cdr3_aa: CASSLTPRDSGELFF; v_call: TRBV28; d_call: .; cdr3_length: 15
cdr3_aa: CASKLNLATNEKLFF; v_call: TRBV28; d_call: .; cdr3_length: 15
cdr3_aa: CASSPAVASYEQYF; v_call: TRBV18; d_call: .; cdr3_length: 14
cdr3_aa: CAISGSGEAFF; v_call: TRBV10-3; d_call: .; cdr3_length: 11
cdr3_aa: CASSLPSHAYEQYF; v_call: TRBV7-8; d_call: .; cdr3_length: 14
cdr3_aa: CASSSPTSGSRETQYF; v_call: TRBV28; d_call: TRBD2; cdr3_length: 16
cdr3_aa: CASSALGGTNEKLFF; v_call: TRBV6-6; d_call: .; cdr3_length: 15
cdr3_aa: CASSGAVGENQPQHF; v_call: TRBV28; d_call: .; cdr3_length: 15
cdr3_aa: CAWASLTTTDTQYF; v_call: TRBV30; d_call: .; cdr3_length: 14
cdr3_aa: CSVEDPRGPYEQYF; v_call: TRBV29-1; d_call: .; cdr3_length: 14
cdr3_aa: CASSVTGSGYTF; v_call: TRBV6-1; d_call: .; cdr3_length: 12
cdr3_aa: CASSVASGANYGYTF; v_call: TRBV9; d_call: .; cdr3_length: 15
cdr3_aa: CASSQGQGIFGYGYTF; v_call: TRBV4-2; d_call: TRBD1; cdr3_length: 16
cdr3_aa: CASLSLAGPYNEQFF; v_call: TRBV6-6; d_call: TRBD2; cdr3_length: 15
cdr3_aa: CSVETGVGDRYNEQFF; v_call: TRBV29-1; d_call: .; cdr3_length: 16
cdr3_aa: CASSLRLAVVRSYNEQFF; v_call: TRBV5-4; d_call: TRBD2; cdr3_length: 18
cdr3_aa: CASSLTGELFF; v_call: TRBV6-1; d_call: .; cdr3_length: 11
cdr3_aa: CASEPGPGLPTGELFF; v_call: TRBV27; d_call: .; cdr3_length: 16
cdr3_aa: CASSPIGPPNTEAFF; v_call: TRBV4-1; d_call: .; cdr3_length: 15
cdr3_aa: CASSRQGAYGYTF; v_call: TRBV4-1; d_call: TRBD1; cdr3_length: 13
cdr3_aa: CASSVSPGQNTEAFF; v_call: TRBV11-2; d_call: .; cdr3_length: 15
cdr3_aa: CASSSPSEGVSNEQFF; v_call: TRBV5-1; d_call: .; cdr3_length: 16
cdr3_aa: CAISESLNTEQFF; v_call: TRBV10-3; d_call: .; cdr3_length: 13
cdr3_aa: CASSQAGQGVANEQFF; v_call: TRBV4-1; d_call: TRBD1; cdr3_length: 16
cdr3_aa: CASSSDMEGAGELFF; v_call: TRBV11-3; d_call: .; cdr3_length: 15
cdr3_aa: CASSADTQETQYF; v_call: TRBV11-2; d_call: .; cdr3_length: 13
cdr3_aa: CASSTPSGYTF; v_call: TRBV7-2; d_call: .; cdr3_length: 11
cdr3_aa: CASGLDTGANYGYTF; v_call: TRBV12-5; d_call: .; cdr3_length: 15
cdr3_aa: CASSATSERAYEQYF; v_call: TRBV28; d_call: TRBD2; cdr3_length: 15
cdr3_aa: CASSPEQSTDTQYF; v_call: TRBV18; d_call: .; cdr3_length: 14
cdr3_aa: CASSLIGPGEQYF; v_call: TRBV14; d_call: .; cdr3_length: 13
cdr3_aa: CASSWGQHQETQYF; v_call: TRBV5-6; d_call: TRBD1; cdr3_length: 14
cdr3_aa: CASSLSAGGFLGEQYF; v_call: TRBV16; d_call: TRBD2; cdr3_length: 16